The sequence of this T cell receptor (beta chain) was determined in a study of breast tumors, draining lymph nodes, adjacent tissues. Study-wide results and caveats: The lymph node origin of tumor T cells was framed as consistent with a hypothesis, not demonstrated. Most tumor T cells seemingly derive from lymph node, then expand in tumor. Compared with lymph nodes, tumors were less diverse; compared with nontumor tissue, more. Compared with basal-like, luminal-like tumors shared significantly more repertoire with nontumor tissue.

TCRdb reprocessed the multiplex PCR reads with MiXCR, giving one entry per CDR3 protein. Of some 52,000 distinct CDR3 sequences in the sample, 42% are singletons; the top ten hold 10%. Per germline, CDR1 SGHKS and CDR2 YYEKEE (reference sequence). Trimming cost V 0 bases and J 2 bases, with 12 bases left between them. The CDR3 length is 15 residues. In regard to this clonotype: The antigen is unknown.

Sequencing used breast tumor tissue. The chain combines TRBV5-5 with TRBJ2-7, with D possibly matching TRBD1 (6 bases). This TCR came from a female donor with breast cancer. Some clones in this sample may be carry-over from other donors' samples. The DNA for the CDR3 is TGTGCCAGCAGCTTGGACCTCGGGACAACCTACGAGCAGTACTTC. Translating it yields CASSLDLGTTYEQYF.